What follows are 25 T cell receptor beta chains derived from one specimen sequenced in a study of T cells in Graves' hyperthyroidism and ophthalmopathy. Amplification yielded TCR beta CDR3 regions, with RNA transcripts as the source. RT-PCR in the first round (using the HTBI primer set) targeted the TCR CDR3. One entry per CDR3 protein results from TCRdb running MiXCR on the multiplex PCR reads. The profile shows about 480,000 distinct CDR3 sequences, approximately 23% of them singletons. Sequenced input: blood. These receptors were obtained from an older woman with Graves' ophthalmopathy.

The rearrangement joins TRBV5-4 to TRBJ1-1; tentatively, D is TRBD1 (5 bases). Trimming left V 2 bases short and J 4 bases short, with 15 bases between. There are 15 residues in the CDR3. The germline gives CDR1 SGHNT, CDR2 YYREEE (reference sequence). The CDR3 coding sequence is TGTGCCAGCAGCTTCAACCGCAGGGCAGTCACTGAAGCTTTCTTT. Translation gives CASSFNRRAVTEAFF. Full variable domain (outside the CDR3, taken from reference TRBV5-4 and TRBJ1-1): ETGVTQSPTHLIKTRGQQVTLRCSSQSGHNTVSWYQQALGQGPQFIFQYYREEENGRGNFPPRFSGLQFPNYSSELNVNALELDDSALYLCASSFNRRAVTEAFFGQGTRLTVV.

The rearrangement uses TRBV5-1 and TRBJ2-7, with 7 bases aligning to TRBD1. Germline loops: CDR1 SGHRS, CDR2 YFSETQ. The CDR3 is 15 amino acids. The V and J ends lost 2 bases and 5 bases, in that order; junction bases with no gene match: 10. CDR3 coding DNA: TGCGCCAGCAGCTTATTTGGAGACAGGGTTCACGAGCAGTACTTC. Translating it yields CASSLFGDRVHEQYF.

This rearrangement joins TRBV30 to TRBJ1-2, with D tentatively TRBD1 (5 bases). Germline assignment: CDR1 GTSNPN and CDR2 SVGIG (reference sequence). The length of the CDR3 is 15 residues. V lost 0 bases to trimming and J lost 1 base, with 12 bases between them. The DNA for the CDR3 is TGTGCCTGGAGTGTATGGGCAGGGAGTAACTATGGCTACACCTTC. It codes for CAWSVWAGSNYGYTF.

This clonotype was counted at least ten times. The CDR3 spells CASSPLGARTSRIGQFF. As DNA, the CDR3 is TGTGCCAGCAGCCCGCTGGGGGCGAGGACTAGCCGTATCGGGCAGTTCTTC. This rearrangement joins TRBV11-2 to TRBJ2-1; 8 bases are a match to TRBD2. This CDR3 region has 17 residues. Germline V gene data show CDR1 as SGHAT and CDR2 as FQNNGV. J lost 12 bases, V lost 5 bases, and 21 bases had no gene match.

The chain uses TRBV14 and TRBJ1-1; D is uncertain. Germline V lookup: CDR1 SGHDN, CDR2 FVKESK. Between the trimmed V and J ends, which lost 3 bases and 6 bases, there was a span of 11 bases. The CDR3 has 13 residues. The CDR3 protein is CASSHGWTAEAFF. The CDR3 DNA reads as TGTGCCAGCAGCCACGGATGGACTGCTGAAGCTTTCTTT.

The chain carries TRBV18 and TRBJ1-1; 7 bases match TRBD1. This CDR3 comprises 14 residues. V was pared by 4 bases and J by 3 bases, with 5 bases of the junction left unmatched. Germline loops: CDR1 KGHSH, CDR2 LQKENI. The DNA for the CDR3 is TGTGCCAGCTCACAGGGGGCTGGGGACACTGAAGCTTTCTTT. Its translation: CASSQGAGDTEAFF.

The V and J genes are TRBV7-2 and TRBJ2-2; no clear D gene. The CDR3 is 15 amino acids. From germline, CDR1 is SGHTA and CDR2 FQGNSA. Trimming cost V 5 bases and J 1 base, with 11 bases left between them. The DNA of the CDR3 is TGTGCCAGCAGCAAACCCCTAGGGAACACCGGGGAGCTGTTTTTT. Protein sequence: CASSKPLGNTGELFF. The variable domain in full, completed from reference TRBV7-2 and TRBJ2-2, reads GAGVSQSPSNKVTEKGKDVELRCDPISGHTALYWYRQSLGQGLEFLIYFQGNSAPDKSGLPSDRFSAERTGGSVSTLTIQRTQQEDSAVYLCASSKPLGNTGELFFGEGSRLTVL.

This clonotype was counted between two and nine times. The gene calls are TRBV18 and TRBJ1-1; D uncertain. There are 13 residues in the CDR3. Germline V gene data show CDR1 as KGHSH and CDR2 as LQKENI. Trimming removed 0 bases at V and 3 bases at J, with 5 bases between. CDR3 loop: CASSPPHDTEAFF. Here the CDR3 DNA reads TGTGCCAGCTCACCACCGCATGACACTGAAGCTTTCTTT.

Only a few counts were recorded for this clonotype. This sequence joins TRBV6-1 and TRBJ2-1; unclear D gene. V lost 6 bases, J lost 5 bases, and 23 bases lay in between. CDR1 MNHNS and CDR2 SASEGT come from the germline V gene. The CDR3 runs to 17 residues. The CDR3 region has the DNA TGTGCCAGCAGAGTTCATTTCCTAAAAACGAGAAACAATGAGCAGTTCTTC. Amino acids: CASRVHFLKTRNNEQFF.

Comments on this clonotype: With a much larger clone just one base away, this may be a read error. The rearrangement links TRBV7-8 to TRBJ1-5; 7 nucleotides line up with TRBD1. The CDR3 is 16 residues long. Germline V gene sequence: CDR1 SGHVS, CDR2 FQNEAQ. Here the CDR3 DNA reads TGTGTCAGCAGCTCAGAGGGACAGCTTAGCAATCAGCCCCAGCATTTT. Amino acids: CVSSSEGQLSNQPQHF.

The chain is built from TRBV7-2 and TRBJ2-1; 8 positions match TRBD2. The trim removed 3 bases at V and 14 bases at J, leaving 12 bases unmatched. The germline V gene encodes CDR1 SGHTA and CDR2 FQGNSA. The CDR3 consists of 14 residues. The CDR3 here is CASSLGTRRGAEFF. The CDR3 DNA follows: TGTGCCAGCAGCTTGGGGACTAGAAGGGGCGCGGAGTTCTTC.

This clonotype was counted at least ten times. The gene calls are TRBV15 and TRBJ2-1; 10 nucleotides align to TRBD2. V was clipped by 6 bases and J by 8 bases; unmatched bases: 4. Looked up from germline, CDR1 is LNHNV and CDR2 is YYDKDF (reference sequence). CDR3 length equals 13 residues. CDR3 sequence reads: CATRASGSYEQFF. CDR3 coding DNA: TGTGCCACCAGGGCTAGCGGGAGCTATGAGCAGTTCTTC.

This rearrangement joins TRBV6-5 to TRBJ2-7; unclear D gene. Trimming took 4 bases from V and 3 from J, leaving 10 bases between them. Germline V lookup: CDR1 MNHEY, CDR2 SVGAGI. CDR3 length: 13 amino acids. The DNA of the CDR3 is TGTGCCAGCAGTTCTCGACTCCTCTACGAGCAGTACTTC. Its protein product is CASSSRLLYEQYF.

The table lists this clonotype with a few counts. V and J are TRBV30 and TRBJ2-2; D is uncertain. Germline V gene sequence: CDR1 GTSNPN, CDR2 SVGIG (reference sequence). The CDR3 contains 13 residues. V was shortened by 5 bases and J by 4 bases, with 11 bases between the two germline ends. CDR3 DNA: TGTGCCTGGTCGGATTACCCCACCGGGGAGCTGTTTTTT. Protein sequence: CAWSDYPTGELFF.

Concerning this clonotype: A clone one base away is much larger, so this may be a read error. The chain joins TRBV11-2 to TRBJ2-5; D may be TRBD1 (6 bases). Per germline, CDR1 SGHAT and CDR2 FQNNGV. This CDR3 has 15 residues. The CDR3 is CASSLEGTYQEAQYF. For the CDR3, the DNA is TGTGCCAGCAGCTTAGAAGGGACATACCAAGAGGCCCAGTACTTC.

At least ten counts were recorded for this clonotype. The V gene is TRBV11-2, the J gene TRBJ2-1; D is unresolved. The CDR3 spans 12 residues. The germline V gene encodes CDR1 SGHAT and CDR2 FQNNGV. V was cut by 5 bases and J by 7 bases, with 9 bases left in between. The CDR3 region has the DNA TGTGCCAGCAGCCCTAGGAGAAATGAGCAGTTCTTC. This translates into CASSPRRNEQFF.

This clonotype was counted a few times. This chain joins TRBV27 and TRBJ2-3; D is ambiguous. The CDR3 is 13 amino acids. The V gene lost 1 base and the J gene lost 2 bases, with 4 bases spanning the gap. CDR1 is MNHEY, CDR2 SMNVEV, per germline (reference sequence). In DNA, the CDR3 is TGTGCCAGCAGTTTATTGAACACAGATACGCAGTATTTT. Its protein is CASSLLNTDTQYF.

This clonotype was picked up many times. The V call is TRBV12-3 or TRBV12-4, the J call TRBJ1-1; D is unclear. Trimming shortened V by 5 bases and J by 2 bases, and 9 bases separated the two germline ends. The CDR3 contains 13 residues. This CDR3 reads CASSPYRNTEAFF. The DNA for the CDR3 is TGTGCCAGCAGTCCGTACAGAAACACTGAAGCTTTCTTT.

The rearrangement uses TRBV7-9 and TRBJ1-1; D call uncertain. V was trimmed by 1 base and J by 0 bases, leaving 9 bases between them. Germline loops: CDR1 SEHNR, CDR2 FQNEAQ (reference sequence). The CDR3 is made up of 15 amino acids. The CDR3 spells CASSLGRAMNTEAFF. Written as DNA, the CDR3 is TGTGCCAGCAGCTTAGGTAGGGCTATGAACACTGAAGCTTTCTTT.

This clonotype has a count of ten or more. The rearrangement joins TRBV12-3 or TRBV12-4 to TRBJ1-1, with D perhaps matching TRBD1 (5 bases). The V end lost 3 bases, the J end lost 10 bases, and 9 bases lay between the germline ends. The CDR3 runs to 11 residues. The CDR3 region is CASSFGGAAFF. The CDR3 DNA sequence: TGTGCCAGCAGTTTCGGGGGTGCAGCTTTCTTT.

V usage is TRBV10-3 and J usage is TRBJ1-5; D is unclear. Germline CDR1 ENHRY, CDR2 SYGVKD. This CDR3 has 9 residues. Trimming shortened V by 8 bases and J by 7 bases, and 3 bases separated the two germline ends. The CDR3 loop is CAIGQPQHF. The DNA of the CDR3 is TGTGCCATCGGGCAGCCCCAGCATTTT.

This clonotype was detected many times. CDR3 loop: CASSSRASYEQYF. The DNA of the CDR3 is TGTGCCAGCAGTTCCAGGGCTTCCTACGAGCAGTACTTC. This rearrangement joins TRBV6-1 to TRBJ2-7, with D perhaps TRBD1 (5 bases). From germline, CDR1 is MNHNS and CDR2 SASEGT. This CDR3 has 13 residues. V was clipped by 5 bases and J by 1 base, with 9 bases between them.

This clonotype was found once. The chain couples TRBV27 to TRBJ2-3; 8 bases are a match to TRBD2. The CDR3 is 14 residues long. Unmatched junction bases numbered 3, after V lost 4 bases and J lost 3 bases. Germline V gives CDR1 MNHEY, CDR2 SMNVEV (reference sequence). In nucleotides, the CDR3 is TGTGCCAGCAGTTCGACTAGCGTTACAGATACGCAGTATTTT. Encoded protein: CASSSTSVTDTQYF.

The J gene is TRBJ2-3, the V gene TRBV29-1; 8 bases agree with TRBD2. The CDR3 spans 14 residues. V dropped 7 bases and J dropped 3; count of bases not matched to a gene: 9. From germline, CDR1 is SQVTM and CDR2 ANQGSEA. The CDR3 here is CSARAGVGTDTQYF. CDR3 nucleotide sequence: TGCAGCGCCCGAGCGGGAGTGGGAACAGATACGCAGTATTTT.

This clonotype was recorded a few times. The chain couples TRBV7-2 to TRBJ1-1; 10 positions match TRBD1. The germline V gene has CDR1 SGHTA and CDR2 FQGNSA. V dropped 4 bases and J dropped 6; count of bases not matched to a gene: 8. CDR3 length: 15 residues. The CDR3 DNA sequence: TGTGCCAGCAGCTCAACCGGGACAGGGGTTGCTGAAGCTTTCTTT. Translated: CASSSTGTGVAEAFF.